This TCR beta chain was observed in a study of regulatory and conventional T cells in RAG deficiency. Broader study findings: Patient subsets had shorter CDR3s; Omenn Treg-Tconv overlap exceeded 80%.

The repertoire was sequenced with immunoSEQ multiplex PCR; TCRdb's copy has only in-frame clones and lacks some. In the table there are around 30,000 clones, around 89% of which are singletons. This clone showed up just a few times. Its antigen is currently unknown. CDR3 length: 16 residues. Deletions cut 0 bases from V and 1 base from J, with 9 bases between. Germline V lookup: CDR1 LGHNA, CDR2 YNFKEQ. These same records also appear under a second study, on regulatory T cells. From that second work: Amplification used 52 TRBV primers and 13 TRBJ primers.

The sequence came from a human donor in good health. Sequencing was carried out using CD8+ T cells sorted from blood. The chain joins TRBV4-2 to TRBJ2-2, with a possible D match to TRBD1 (6 bases). This CDR3 reads CASSQEWDMNTGELFF. CDR3 in DNA: TGTGCCAGCAGCCAAGAGTGGGACATGAACACCGGGGAGCTGTTTTTT.